A selection of T cell receptor beta chains follows, all from one sample in a study of cytomegalovirus exposure and HLA in healthy donors. Assay: immunoSEQ multiplex PCR; the TCRdb copy retains only in-frame clones and omits some. The table has roughly 150,000 clones, about 82% seen once. Sequencing input: PBMCs. The source of these receptors is a man younger than 45 in good health. CDR3s leave out the opening cysteine and the closing phenylalanine or tryptophan. The order of the fields is J gene, V gene, CDR3 protein.

J gene: TRBJ2-1
V gene: TRBV25-1
CDR3 protein: ASSEPRAEQF

J gene: TRBJ1-4
V gene: TRBV6-5
CDR3 protein: ASSYSVRVTNEKLF

J gene: TRBJ2-2
V gene: TRBV5-4
CDR3 protein: ASSIGTTVTGELF

J gene: TRBJ2-2
V gene: TRBV29-1
CDR3 protein: SGSADTGELF

J gene: TRBJ2-1
V gene: TRBV9
CDR3 protein: ASRPAGRSYNEQF

J gene: TRBJ2-6
V gene: TRBV28
CDR3 protein: ASTSPGANVLT

J gene: TRBJ2-3
V gene: TRBV2
CDR3 protein: ASSEAWAGGNTDTQY

J gene: TRBJ2-3
V gene: TRBV5-8
CDR3 protein: ASSLGSTDTQY

J gene: TRBJ2-2
V gene: TRBV5-4
CDR3 protein: ASSLGRASRAGELF

J gene: TRBJ2-2
V gene: TRBV29-1
CDR3 protein: SVTPGQGESGELF

J gene: TRBJ1-5
V gene: TRBV10-3
CDR3 protein: AISESPGKASNQPQH

J gene: TRBJ2-3
V gene: TRBV11-2
CDR3 protein: ASSLAGWGTDTQY

J gene: NA
V gene: TRBV10-3
CDR3 protein: AISSAGDPYEQY

J gene: TRBJ1-2
V gene: TRBV30
CDR3 protein: ASPRRSNYGYT

J gene: TRBJ2-5
V gene: TRBV27
CDR3 protein: ASSAAARTRRETQY

J gene: TRBJ2-1
V gene: TRBV11-2
CDR3 protein: ASSFTESSYNEQF

J gene: TRBJ2-1
V gene: TRBV11-1
CDR3 protein: ASSLTPGLATYNEQF

J gene: TRBJ2-5
V gene: TRBV5-1
CDR3 protein: ASSSNPGEGTQY

J gene: TRBJ1-4
V gene: TRBV11-1
CDR3 protein: ASSLQGTNEKLF

J gene: TRBJ2-7
V gene: TRBV6-5
CDR3 protein: ASSLRQGAYEQY

J gene: TRBJ1-4
V gene: TRBV7-8
CDR3 protein: ASSLEIRDSREKLF

J gene: TRBJ1-5
V gene: TRBV6-5
CDR3 protein: ASSSRDRGNQPQH

J gene: TRBJ2-1
V gene: TRBV10-3
CDR3 protein: AIREAGGGNEQF

J gene: TRBJ1-5
V gene: TRBV7-8
CDR3 protein: ASSLRGQVFNQPQH

J gene: TRBJ1-2
V gene: TRBV27
CDR3 protein: ASSSQLDTSGYT

J gene: TRBJ2-4
V gene: TRBV18
CDR3 protein: ASSPRAWAKNIQY

J gene: TRBJ1-2
V gene: TRBV7-9
CDR3 protein: SSSGGANGGYT

J gene: TRBJ2-3
V gene: TRBV28
CDR3 protein: ASLLAGVVGTQY

J gene: TRBJ2-1
V gene: TRBV30
CDR3 protein: AWSIGGSNNEQF

J gene: TRBJ2-5
V gene: TRBV10-1
CDR3 protein: ASSSDTRETQY

J gene: TRBJ2-3
V gene: TRBV27
CDR3 protein: ASSSRGGAGASGSSDTQY

J gene: TRBJ2-1
V gene: TRBV10-3
CDR3 protein: AIRGGVDEQF

J gene: TRBJ2-7
V gene: TRBV15
CDR3 protein: ATSNPGSYEQY

J gene: TRBJ2-7
V gene: TRBV28
CDR3 protein: ASSFGTSGSYEQY

J gene: TRBJ2-1
V gene: TRBV6-1
CDR3 protein: ASSPRTSWNEQF

J gene: TRBJ2-7
V gene: TRBV4-2
CDR3 protein: ASSQDTPGLGGYEQY

J gene: TRBJ2-2
V gene: TRBV5-8
CDR3 protein: ASSEGDTPNTGELF

J gene: TRBJ2-5
V gene: TRBV5-1
CDR3 protein: ASSLQPRETQY

J gene: TRBJ1-5
V gene: TRBV7-2
CDR3 protein: ASSLEWAPHQPQH

J gene: TRBJ2-5
V gene: TRBV6-5
CDR3 protein: ASSYSSVRTQY

J gene: TRBJ2-1
V gene: TRBV9
CDR3 protein: ASSTEALYNEQF

J gene: TRBJ1-1
V gene: TRBV7-2
CDR3 protein: ASSSRPGSTEAF

J gene: TRBJ1-5
V gene: TRBV21-1
CDR3 protein: ASSRGETGVASQPQH

J gene: TRBJ2-5
V gene: TRBV5-4
CDR3 protein: ASSPGGGSEGTQY

J gene: TRBJ2-7
V gene: TRBV9
CDR3 protein: ASSVDPREGNEQY

J gene: TRBJ2-3
V gene: TRBV5-1
CDR3 protein: ASSLGQGGLAGVRDTQY

J gene: TRBJ2-2
V gene: TRBV5-1
CDR3 protein: ASSLVRGLNTGELF

J gene: TRBJ1-2
V gene: TRBV29-1
CDR3 protein: SVTGEATNYGYT

J gene: TRBJ2-5
V gene: TRBV2
CDR3 protein: ASINPGEETQY

J gene: TRBJ2-5
V gene: TRBV27
CDR3 protein: ASSGLAGGETQY

J gene: TRBJ2-2
V gene: TRBV15
CDR3 protein: ATSNLQGRTGELF

J gene: TRBJ1-1
V gene: TRBV19
CDR3 protein: ASSKPGGANTEAF

J gene: TRBJ2-2
V gene: TRBV6-1
CDR3 protein: ASKPSNTGELF

J gene: TRBJ2-7
V gene: TRBV6-6
CDR3 protein: ASIGGGREQY

J gene: TRBJ1-3
V gene: TRBV5-1
CDR3 protein: ASSGGRTSGNTIY

J gene: TRBJ2-1
V gene: TRBV4-2
CDR3 protein: ASSQGGEAYNEQF

J gene: TRBJ2-3
V gene: TRBV28
CDR3 protein: ASSPRPGTGGGADTQY

J gene: TRBJ1-2
V gene: TRBV9
CDR3 protein: ASSVVSTGTDGYT

J gene: TRBJ2-7
V gene: TRBV29-1
CDR3 protein: SVGGGQGGSYEQY

J gene: TRBJ2-5
V gene: TRBV29-1
CDR3 protein: SALQGVQETQY